This T cell receptor beta chain was recovered during a study of CD8+ T cells in alopecia areata. V was cut by 6 bases and J by 4 bases, with 22 bases left in between. Germline V gene data show CDR1 as LGHNA and CDR2 as YSLEER. This CDR3 spans 16 amino acids. The treatment here: oral pan-JAK inhibitor, 5-10 mg twice daily. Study-level findings and limits: Mice gave a clearer picture of TCR sharing than patients did, possibly for HLA-related reasons. Persistence during tofacitinib was seen for many expanded lesional clones in scalp and blood.

A word on this clone: The target antigen is unknown.

Extraction of RNA preceded its reverse transcription into cDNA, which served as the sequencing template. The repertoire was sequenced with immunoSEQ multiplex PCR; TCRdb's copy has only in-frame clones and lacks some. The sample carries some 95,000 clones, 40% to 50% recorded once. This specimen was CD8+ T cells sorted from blood, taken at week 24, from a patient treated with tofacitinib. This sequence originates from a human donor with alopecia areata. The J gene is TRBJ2-7, the V gene TRBV4-3, with D possibly being TRBD2 (6 bases). The CDR3 DNA is TGCGCCAGCAGGCTCACCCCCGGGGGAGAGGCATACGAGCAGTACTTC. It specifies CASRLTPGGEAYEQYF.